Presented here are 32 T cell receptor beta chains from one specimen sequenced in a study of response to subunit inactivated influenza vaccine (dated by TCRdb to 2017 to 2018). Preparation of the library involved RT-PCR. Sequencing instrument: Illumina HiSeq 2500. TCRdb trimmed public reads at Q25 via fastp, called clones via MiXCR and kept in-frame beta chains. Rows merge per CDR3 protein into single entries with the most common DNA and genes. In this sample the table shows approximately 700,000 distinct CDR3 sequences, approximately 14% of which occur a single time. Of the sample, approximately 10% is held by the ten largest clones. The specimen was PBMCs from blood, collected roughly 12 days after vaccination. The receptors originated from a man between 45 and 60 years old who received an inactivated influenza vaccine. Donor details come from another sample of the same person, matched by shared clones.

This clonotype has a handful of counts. The V gene is TRBV12-3 or TRBV12-4, the J gene TRBJ2-5; 14 nucleotides line up with TRBD2. This CDR3 contains 18 residues. The V segment lost 5 bases and the J segment 5 bases; nucleotides outside the gene matches: 13. CDR3 bases: TGTGCCAGCAGTCCCACTCCTGGGACTAGCGGGGGTCAGGAGACCCAGTACTTC. This sequence encodes CASSPTPGTSGGQETQYF.

In this sample, this clonotype turned up a few times. The rearrangement links TRBV29-1 to TRBJ2-2; 12 nucleotides align to TRBD2. With 6 bases clipped from V and 3 bases from J, the junction kept 2 bases outside the gene matches. The CDR3 is made up of 14 amino acids. The germline V gene has CDR1 SQVTM and CDR2 ANQGSEA. Here the CDR3 reads CSVRLAGDTGELFF. DNA for the CDR3: TGCAGCGTCCGACTAGCGGGAGACACCGGGGAGCTGTTTTTT.

This clonotype came up many times. The rearrangement links TRBV6-2 or TRBV6-3 to TRBJ2-4, with 9 bases matching TRBD2. Losses at the gene ends were 6 bases for V and 6 bases for J; bases not matched to a gene: 9. This CDR3 region has 15 residues. Looked up from germline, CDR1 is MNHEY and CDR2 is SVGEGT. CDR3 coding DNA: TGTGCCAGCAGCTATACCGGGACTAGCCTAAACATTCAGTACTTC. Translated, it gives CASSYTGTSLNIQYF.

This clonotype was seen more than once but under ten times. The V call is TRBV20-1, the J call TRBJ2-1; a weak D match, TRBD2 (6 bases). V lost 6 bases and J 4 bases, leaving 19 bases between the germline ends. Germline V lookup: CDR1 DFQATT, CDR2 SNEGSKA (reference sequence). The CDR3 contains 15 residues. The DNA for the CDR3 is TGCAGTGCCGACCTGACTAGTGGGGCTTACAATGAGCAGTTCTTC. This encodes CSADLTSGAYNEQFF.

This clonotype has a handful of counts. The chain is built from TRBV5-1 and TRBJ2-1, with TRBD2 matching 10 bases. The CDR3 is 17 residues long. Germline V gives CDR1 SGHRS, CDR2 YFSETQ. After removal of 2 bases from V and 2 bases from J, the junction contained 7 bases not matched to a gene. CDR3 region: CASSFGALAGAYNEQFF. CDR3 nucleotide sequence: TGCGCCAGCAGCTTTGGCGCCCTAGCGGGGGCCTACAATGAGCAGTTCTTC.

This clonotype came up a few times. The chain joins TRBV28 to TRBJ2-5; 15 bases are shared with TRBD2. The CDR3 consists of 17 residues. V was clipped by 5 bases and J by 1 base; unmatched bases: 5. Germline lookup yields CDR1 MDHEN and CDR2 SYDVKM. The CDR3 sequence is CASSPGLAGGPQETQYF. The CDR3 DNA follows: TGTGCCAGCAGTCCGGGACTAGCGGGGGGACCCCAAGAGACCCAGTACTTC.

The genes are TRBV7-6 and TRBJ1-2; D is unresolved. From germline, CDR1 is SGHVS and CDR2 FNYEAQ. Between the trimmed V and J ends, which lost 1 base and 6 bases, there was a span of 24 bases. The length of the CDR3 is 18 residues. CDR3 nucleotides: TGTGCCAGCAGCTTAGGGCTTATCGCCGCGGCGTTGAGTGATGGCTACACCTTC. It yields the protein CASSLGLIAAALSDGYTF.

The V and J genes are TRBV28 and TRBJ2-3, with 7 bases lining up with TRBD1. The CDR3 totals 15 residues. Per the germline V gene, CDR1 is MDHEN and CDR2 is SYDVKM. The J segment lost 6 bases and the V segment lost 2 bases, leaving 8 bases of the junction unmatched. CDR3 nucleotide sequence: TGTGCCAGCAGTTTAAGGGGGCCCAGGACGGATACGCAGTATTTT. Its translation is CASSLRGPRTDTQYF.

This sequence joins TRBV12-3 or TRBV12-4 and TRBJ2-1, with TRBD1 matching 7 bases. The J segment lost 9 bases and the V segment lost 5 bases, leaving 10 bases of the junction unmatched. CDR3 length equals 14 residues. CDR3 residues: CASSKGQLEVEQFF. As DNA, the CDR3 is TGTGCCAGCAGTAAGGGACAGTTGGAGGTTGAGCAGTTCTTC.

This clonotype was observed at least ten times. The CDR3 reads CSVAIGGQGDNNEQFF. The CDR3, as DNA: TGCAGCGTTGCGATCGGAGGACAGGGGGATAACAATGAGCAGTTCTTC. The chain carries TRBV29-1 and TRBJ2-1, with 10 bases matching TRBD1. V shed 4 bases, J shed 5 bases, and the junction held 11 bases outside the gene matches. CDR3 length: 16 amino acids. Per the germline V gene, CDR1 is SQVTM and CDR2 is ANQGSEA.

This clonotype was detected only a few times. The chain links TRBV4-3 to TRBJ2-7; 10 bases fit TRBD1. The V gene's germline CDR1 is LGHNA and CDR2 YSLEER. V was clipped by 1 base and J by 4 bases; unmatched bases: 4. The CDR3 runs to 15 residues. The CDR3 reads CASSQAGTGVYEQYF. The CDR3 DNA reads as TGCGCCAGCAGCCAAGCCGGGACAGGGGTTTACGAGCAGTACTTC.

The J gene is TRBJ2-7, the V gene TRBV10-3, with D possibly TRBD2 on 7 matching bases. The CDR3 has 16 amino acids. V lost 0 bases to trimming and J lost 3 bases, with 15 bases between them. Germline values: CDR1 ENHRY, CDR2 SYGVKD. The CDR3 DNA reads TGTGCCATCAGTGAGTCGGGACGGGGGGCGCGCTACGAGCAGTACTTC. It translates to CAISESGRGARYEQYF.

The genes are TRBV19 and TRBJ2-6; D unclear. The CDR3 is 15 amino acids. CDR1 and CDR2 (germline): LNHDA, SQIVND (reference sequence). V lost 2 bases and J lost 0, with 5 bases in between. Here the CDR3 DNA reads TGTGCCAGTAGTATACAGAACTCTGGGGCCAACGTCCTGACTTTC. Translating gives CASSIQNSGANVLTF.

This clonotype was counted between two and nine times. V is TRBV5-6 and J is TRBJ2-5; 8 nucleotides match TRBD1. The germline V gene encodes CDR1 SGHDT and CDR2 YYEEEE. This CDR3 has 16 residues. V trimming: 4 bases; J trimming: 3 bases; junction bases outside the gene matches: 11. CDR3 nucleotides: TGTGCCAGCAGCGTGCAGGGGGCCGACTACAAAGAGACCCAGTACTTC. It translates to CASSVQGADYKETQYF.

In this sample, this clonotype turned up a few times. This sequence joins TRBV4-3 and TRBJ1-1; no reliable D call. The length of the CDR3 is 14 residues. V shed 4 bases and J shed 8 bases, with 17 bases lying between them. CDR1 and CDR2 (germline): LGHNA, YSLEER. The CDR3 DNA is TGCGCCAGCAGCCCAGAGAGGGTATATCCAGAAGCTTTCTTT. Its protein is CASSPERVYPEAFF.

This clonotype was counted between two and nine times. This sequence joins TRBV24-1 and TRBJ2-1, with 14 bases matching TRBD2. Germline V lookup: CDR1 KGHDR, CDR2 SFDVKD. The CDR3 contains 20 residues. V lost 9 bases and J lost 0; bases outside the gene matches: 15. In DNA form, the CDR3 reads TGTGCCACCGGGGGACAAGGGACTAGCGGGGGCCCCAGCTCCTACAATGAGCAGTTCTTC. Its translation is CATGGQGTSGGPSSYNEQFF.

This chain uses TRBV20-1 with TRBJ2-5; D gene uncertain. Germline V gives CDR1 DFQATT, CDR2 SNEGSKA (reference sequence). Trimming removed 4 bases from V and 3 bases from J, with 3 bases in between. CDR3 length: 10 residues. The CDR3 region has the DNA TGCAGTGCTACAGAAGAGACCCAGTACTTC. It codes for CSATEETQYF.

Ten or more counts support this clonotype. The rearrangement links TRBV20-1 to TRBJ2-2; D is uncertain. Trimming left V 3 bases short and J 6 bases short, with 14 bases between. Germline assignment: CDR1 DFQATT and CDR2 SNEGSKA (reference sequence). This CDR3 spans 14 amino acids. CDR3 region: CSARRQFASGELFF. CDR3 bases: TGCAGTGCTAGGAGGCAGTTCGCATCCGGGGAGCTGTTTTTT.

This clonotype was detected only a few times. This rearrangement joins TRBV5-1 to TRBJ2-3, with D unresolved. The length of the CDR3 is 15 residues. CDR1 is SGHRS, CDR2 YFSETQ, per germline. V was cut by 0 bases and J by 4 bases, with 12 bases left in between. The CDR3 is CASSLGQPSPDTQYF. CDR3 sequence (DNA): TGCGCCAGCAGCTTGGGGCAACCGTCCCCAGATACGCAGTATTTT.

The sample holds many counts of this clonotype. The chain has TRBV7-9 and TRBJ2-1; 7 nucleotides agree with TRBD1. This CDR3 has 13 residues. The V and J ends lost 2 bases and 9 bases, in that order; junction bases with no gene match: 4. CDR1 and CDR2 (germline): SEHNR, FQNEAQ (reference sequence). The CDR3 is CASSLRGPIEQFF. The CDR3 bases are TGTGCCAGCAGCTTAAGGGGGCCGATTGAGCAGTTCTTC.

There are a few counts of this clonotype. The chain combines TRBV29-1 with TRBJ2-7, with 10 bases that match TRBD2. Unmatched junction bases numbered 16, after V lost 3 bases and J lost 2 bases. CDR1 is SQVTM, CDR2 ANQGSEA, per germline. The CDR3 covers 18 residues. The CDR3 DNA is TGCAGCGTTGAGGTAGAAGGTCTGTCAGCGGGAGGGCCCTACGAGCAGTACTTC. The encoded protein is CSVEVEGLSAGGPYEQYF.

J is TRBJ1-2 and V is TRBV2; D gene ambiguous. Trimming removed 6 bases from V and 8 bases from J, with 7 bases in between. This CDR3 region has 10 residues. CDR1 and CDR2 (germline): SNHLY, FYNNEI. The CDR3 region is CASRTTGYTF. CDR3 coding DNA: TGTGCCAGCAGGACTACAGGCTACACCTTC. Combining the CDR3 with reference TRBV2 and TRBJ1-2 gives the whole variable domain EPEVTQTPSHQVTQMGQEVILRCVPISNHLYFYWYRQILGQKVEFLVSFYNNEISEKSEIFDDQFSVERPDGSNFTLKIRSTKLEDSAMYFCASRTTGYTFGSGTRLTVV.

This clonotype was seen a handful of times. The J gene is TRBJ2-1, the V gene TRBV5-1; perhaps TRBD2 as D (5 bases). The CDR3 has 15 residues. Per germline, CDR1 SGHRS and CDR2 YFSETQ. V lost 7 bases, J lost 9 bases, and 23 bases lay in between. CDR3 residues: CASGLVTAAAGEQFF. CDR3 DNA sequence: TGCGCCAGCGGCCTGGTTACAGCGGCCGCGGGTGAGCAGTTCTTC.

The chain recombines TRBV6-1 with TRBJ2-6, with unresolved D. The germline V and J ends were trimmed by 6 bases and 0 bases, with 9 bases remaining between them. Looked up from germline, CDR1 is MNHNS and CDR2 is SASEGT. The CDR3 consists of 15 residues. As DNA, the CDR3 is TGTGCCAGCAGCCAGCTCAGCTCTGGGGCCAACGTCCTGACTTTC. The encoded protein is CASSQLSSGANVLTF.

This clonotype was detected only a few times. V is TRBV5-1 and J is TRBJ2-5; D uncertain. The CDR3 totals 14 residues. Trimming stripped 3 bases from V and 3 bases from J, with 12 bases between. The germline V gene encodes CDR1 SGHRS and CDR2 YFSETQ. The CDR3 here is CASSSLIGEETQYF. CDR3 in DNA: TGCGCCAGCAGCTCGCTCATTGGGGAAGAGACCCAGTACTTC.

The table lists this clonotype with a few counts. The chain uses TRBV12-3 or TRBV12-4 and TRBJ1-1; 10 nucleotides line up with TRBD1. CDR3 length: 13 amino acids. The trim removed 3 bases at V and 8 bases at J, leaving 3 bases unmatched. The CDR3 nucleotides read TGTGCCAGCAGTTTGACAGGGGGCGCCGAAGCTTTCTTT. It yields the protein CASSLTGGAEAFF.

This clonotype has only a few counts. This chain uses TRBV6-1 with TRBJ2-1; TRBD1 matches at 8 bases. The J segment lost 10 bases and the V segment lost 6 bases, leaving 11 bases of the junction unmatched. CDR3 length: 14 amino acids. Germline CDR1 MNHNS, CDR2 SASEGT. This chain's CDR3 is CASSDRGSSFEQFF. In nucleotides, the CDR3 is TGTGCCAGCAGCGACAGGGGTTCATCATTCGAGCAGTTCTTC.

This chain uses TRBV28 with TRBJ2-6, with D uncertain. Germline lookup yields CDR1 MDHEN and CDR2 SYDVKM. Trimming stripped 5 bases from V and 2 bases from J, with 13 bases between. The CDR3 length is 16 residues. The CDR3 DNA is TGTGCCAGCAGTAACCCCCTAAGGACTGGGGCCAACGTCCTGACTTTC. Protein sequence: CASSNPLRTGANVLTF.

This clonotype was found a few times. The genes are TRBV7-8 and TRBJ2-1, with 9 bases aligning to TRBD1. The CDR3 loop spans 14 amino acids. The germline gives CDR1 SGHVS, CDR2 FQNEAQ. Germline trimming cut 5 bases from V and 6 bases from J; bases unmatched to any gene: 5. The CDR3 DNA sequence: TGTGCCAGCAGCCCCGGGACAGGGACCAATGAGCAGTTCTTC. It yields the protein CASSPGTGTNEQFF.

This clonotype was picked up a small number of times. This chain connects TRBV7-2 to TRBJ2-7, with TRBD1 as a possible D gene (6 bases). The CDR3 contains 16 residues. V gave up 11 bases and J gave up 1 base, with 24 bases separating them. CDR1 SGHTA and CDR2 FQGNSA come from the germline V gene. CDR3 in DNA: TGTGCCTCCCAGAGAGTGAGGCAGGGGATTTCCTACGAGCAGTACTTC. Encoded protein: CASQRVRQGISYEQYF.

This clonotype came up many times. The chain recombines TRBV5-1 with TRBJ2-2; D uncertain. V lost 1 base and J lost 2, with 0 bases in between. From germline, CDR1 is SGHRS and CDR2 YFSETQ. The CDR3 extends over 12 amino acids. This chain's CDR3 is CASSLNTGELFF. CDR3 nucleotide sequence: TGCGCCAGCAGCTTGAACACCGGGGAGCTGTTTTTT.

This clonotype was found a few times. This chain uses TRBV10-3 with TRBJ2-3; 9 bases fit TRBD2. The CDR3 totals 13 residues. V dropped 10 bases and J dropped 6; count of bases not matched to a gene: 8. Germline CDR1 is ENHRY and CDR2 is SYGVKD. Written as DNA, the CDR3 is TGTGCCAGCGCCGGGACTAGCAGTGATACGCAGTATTTT. It yields the protein CASAGTSSDTQYF.